The clone carrying this T cell receptor (beta chain) has only a few counts. The method was immunoSEQ multiplex PCR; TCRdb's version includes in-frame clones alone and lacks a portion of them. The sample includes fewer than 15,000 clones, roughly 79% of them seen just once. This record comes from a study of neoadjuvant anti-PD-1 for oral cavity cancer. V shed 3 bases and J shed 2 bases, with 8 bases lying between them. CDR3 length: 14 residues. CDR1 is LGHNT and CDR2 is FRNRAP in the germline V gene. The time point is: after neoadjuvant nivolumab, at surgical resection. The chain uses TRBV12-5 and TRBJ2-1; D is undetermined. The clonotype originates from a person aged 35-79 years with oral cavity squamous cell carcinoma. The sample consisted of PBMCs, taken after nivolumab (anti-PD-1) treatment. The CDR3 bases are TGTGCTAGTGGTTTTGGCTACACCTACAATGAGCAGTTCTTC. It yields the protein CASGFGYTYNEQFF.